The 2 T cell receptor beta chains below come from one sample, sequenced in a study of TIL therapy for anti-PD-1-resistant metastatic lung cancer. Stated time point: pre-treatment sample, taken before nivolumab and TIL therapy. The tumor samples were excised metastases, mostly pleural nodules or supraclavicular lymph nodes. Sequencing used immunoSEQ v3. Sequencing was performed with immunoSEQ multiplex PCR; in TCRdb, only in-frame clones are kept and a portion is missing. The sample records about 100,000 clones, 65% being singletons. The material was tumor tissue, obtained at baseline. These receptor sequences come from a person aged 25-79 years with non-small cell lung cancer.

The chain links TRBV9 to TRBJ2-5; maybe TRBD1 (6 bases). Between the trimmed V and J ends, which lost 1 base and 1 base, there was a span of 11 bases. Germline V gene data show CDR1 as SGDLS and CDR2 as YYNGEE. The CDR3 loop spans 15 amino acids. DNA for the CDR3: TGTGCCAGCAGCGTAAACCAGGGGACCCAAGAGACCCAGTACTTC. Amino acids: CASSVNQGTQETQYF.

This clone showed up just once. The V and J genes are TRBV27 and TRBJ2-7; 9 bases map to TRBD1. The germline V gene encodes CDR1 MNHEY and CDR2 SMNVEV (reference sequence). Germline trimming cut 2 bases from V and 3 bases from J; bases unmatched to any gene: 2. The CDR3 loop spans 14 amino acids. CDR3 sequence (DNA): TGTGCCAGCAGTTTAGGGACAGGGAGCTACGAGCAGTACTTC. Its protein is CASSLGTGSYEQYF.